This TCR beta chain was profiled in a study of cytomegalovirus exposure and HLA in healthy donors. The study's findings and limits: Accurate prediction of most subjects' HLA-A and HLA-B alleles from TCR beta sequences was reported. In a later analysis, TCR beta V- and J-gene trimming showed a link to a missense DCLRE1C variant. More clonal expansion characterized HLA-associated TCR beta chains than equally common others in a later analysis.

As for this clone: Its antigen remains unidentified.

The germline gives CDR1 SGHTA, CDR2 FQGTGA. The CDR3 has 13 amino acids. The junction had 3 bases not matched to a gene; V was cut back by 5 bases and J by 3 bases. It was with 60 Vbeta and 13 Jbeta primers that the PCR ran. Repertoires were generated with immunoSEQ multiplex PCR, while TCRdb's copy carries only in-frame clones and drops some. The sample's table shows some 130,000 clones. Sequenced: PBMCs. The clonotype comes from a man younger than 30 in good health and CMV-seronegative. The chain employs TRBV7-3 and TRBJ2-5; 7 nucleotides match TRBD1. CDR3 coding DNA: TGTGCCAGCAGCCAAGGGACAGAAGAGACCCAGTACTTC. Translating gives CASSQGTEETQYF.